Shown below are 8 T cell receptor beta chains from a single sample sequenced in a study of regulatory T cells in long-lasting Graves disease. Indicated time point: persistent/refractory GD, antithyroid drugs over 5 years with positive TRAb. After RNA was extracted from PBMCs, the TCR library was made from it. To make TCR beta libraries, researchers used iRepertoire HTBI primers and Arm-PCR of CDR3 regions. One entry per CDR3 protein results from TCRdb running MiXCR on the multiplex PCR reads. The sample records roughly 400,000 distinct CDR3 sequences, around 20% being singletons. The sequencing here drew on peripheral blood mononuclear cells (PBMCs), taken when the disease was refractory, from a patient treated with antithyroid drugs. The source is a female donor with Graves disease.

The gene calls are TRBV7-2 and TRBJ2-7; D call uncertain. Germline V gene data show CDR1 as SGHTA and CDR2 as FQGNSA. This CDR3 has 13 residues. V lost 3 bases and J 2 bases, leaving 8 bases between the germline ends. CDR3 residues: CASSFLGPYEQYF. The CDR3 region has the DNA TGTGCCAGCAGCTTTTTGGGCCCCTACGAGCAGTACTTC.

This clonotype was seen ten or more times. The chain recombines TRBV19 with TRBJ1-5; 10 bases agree with TRBD1. V lost 5 bases to trimming and J lost 6 bases; unmatched junction nucleotides: 7. This CDR3 region has 15 residues. Germline-derived CDR1 and CDR2 are LNHDA and SQIVND (reference sequence). The chain's CDR3 is CASSGRDRGLQPQHF. DNA for the CDR3: TGTGCCAGTAGTGGACGCGACAGGGGGCTTCAGCCCCAGCATTTT.

CDR3 DNA sequence: TGCGCCAGCAGCGGGACATTGAGCTCCTATAATTCACCCCTCCACTTT. This gives the protein CASSGTLSSYNSPLHF. The V gene is TRBV4-1, the J gene TRBJ1-6; possible D gene TRBD1, 6 bases. This CDR3 is 16 amino acids long. The germline V gene has CDR1 MGHRA and CDR2 YSYEKL. The V gene lost 5 bases and the J gene lost 0 bases, with 11 bases spanning the gap.

Many counts were recorded for this clonotype. This rearrangement joins TRBV28 to TRBJ1-5; possible D gene TRBD1, 6 bases. CDR3 length: 14 amino acids. From germline, CDR1 is MDHEN and CDR2 SYDVKM. Trimming left V 5 bases short and J 6 bases short, with 14 bases between. The CDR3 region has the DNA TGTGCCAGCAGTCCGGCAGGGGCAGGTCAGCCCCAGCATTTT. Amino acids: CASSPAGAGQPQHF.

This clonotype was detected a few times. The V and J genes are TRBV20-1 and TRBJ2-7, with 7 bases that match TRBD2. CDR1 DFQATT and CDR2 SNEGSKA come from the germline V gene (reference sequence). The junction had 0 bases not matched to a gene; V was cut back by 3 bases and J by 4 bases. The CDR3 has 11 amino acids. CDR3 coding DNA: TGCAGTGCTAGCGGGAGGTACGAGCAGTACTTC. This translates into CSASGRYEQYF.

The chain recombines TRBV7-9 with TRBJ2-5, with 8 bases that match TRBD2. The germline V gene has CDR1 SEHNR and CDR2 FQNEAQ (reference sequence). The CDR3 spans 17 residues. V shed 2 bases, J shed 5 bases, and the junction held 13 bases outside the gene matches. CDR3 amino acids: CASSLPRGSGARETQYF. In nucleotides, the CDR3 is TGTGCCAGCAGCTTACCCCGGGGTAGCGGGGCCAGGGAGACCCAGTACTTC.

V and J are TRBV5-1 and TRBJ2-1; 9 nucleotides align to TRBD1. Germline loops: CDR1 SGHRS, CDR2 YFSETQ. Trimming took 4 bases from V and 1 from J; bases not matched to a gene: 6. This CDR3 has 16 amino acids. Here the CDR3 reads CASSTPGQGSYNEQFF. In DNA, the CDR3 is TGCGCCAGCAGCACACCGGGACAGGGTTCCTACAATGAGCAGTTCTTC.

This clonotype was detected a few times. V and J are TRBV19 and TRBJ1-2, with 8 bases fitting TRBD1. V lost 8 bases and J lost 6; bases outside the gene matches: 11. The CDR3 spans 14 residues. Germline CDR1 and CDR2: LNHDA and SQIVND (reference sequence). CDR3 region: CASRLTGVGNGYTF. The CDR3 nucleotides are TGTGCCAGTCGTCTGACAGGGGTAGGCAATGGCTACACCTTC.